This entry lists 22 T cell receptor beta chains sequenced from one sample in a study of blood T cell repertoires in COVID-19 (dated by TCRdb to 2020 to 2022). The library relied on the immunoSEQ multiplex PCR assay. Imported from immuneACCESS, the table was reduced by TCRdb to in-frame sequences with V and J called. These copies leave out some clones; in studies compared against another copy, an unresolved V gene accounts for under half, and the cause of the remainder is not known. The sample table contains 55,000 to 85,000 clones; only one count was recorded for more than 75% of them. The ten largest clonotypes hold approximately 0.8% of the sample. The sample was peripheral blood. The receptors here all came from a woman aged 70-85 years with acute or convalescent COVID-19.

This chain uses TRBV3-1 (or the pseudogene TRBV3-2) with TRBJ2-5, with 14 bases aligning to TRBD2. The V and J ends lost 4 bases and 7 bases, in that order; junction bases with no gene match: 14. Germline loops: CDR1 LGHDT, CDR2 YNNKEL (reference sequence). This CDR3 contains 18 residues. The CDR3 reads CASSPGTSGSGQVGTQYF. The CDR3 DNA follows: TGTGCCAGCAGCCCCGGGACTAGCGGGAGTGGACAGGTCGGGACCCAGTACTTC.

The chain employs TRBV4-3 and TRBJ2-1; the match to TRBD1 covers 7 bases. Per the germline V gene, CDR1 is LGHNA and CDR2 is YSLEER. Unmatched junction bases numbered 8, after V lost 0 bases and J lost 3 bases. The CDR3 length is 17 residues. In DNA, the CDR3 is TGCGCCAGCAGCCAAGAACCCACAGGGGTCGGCTACAATGAGCAGTTCTTC. This gives the protein CASSQEPTGVGYNEQFF.

The chain has TRBV5-4 and TRBJ2-2, with TRBD2 matching over 8 bases. Germline CDR1 and CDR2: SGHNT and YYREEE (reference sequence). Germline trimming cut 4 bases from V and 5 bases from J; bases unmatched to any gene: 7. The CDR3 loop spans 15 amino acids. CDR3 nucleotide sequence: TGTGCCAGCAGCCCGCTCGGGGGGGTTACCGGGGAGCTGTTTTTT. This sequence encodes CASSPLGGVTGELFF.

V and J are TRBV30 and TRBJ2-1; no reliable D call. V was trimmed by 5 bases and J by 5 bases, leaving 13 bases between them. CDR1 is GTSNPN and CDR2 is SVGIG in the germline V gene (reference sequence). The CDR3 is 13 residues long. CDR3 loop: CAWCPGFHNEQFF. The CDR3 nucleotides read TGTGCCTGGTGTCCCGGGTTTCACAATGAGCAGTTCTTC. Full variable domain (outside the CDR3, taken from reference TRBV30 and TRBJ2-1): SQTIHQWPATLVQPVGSPLSLECTVEGTSNPNLYWYRQAAGRGLQLLFYSVGIGQISSEVPQNLSASRPQDRQFILSSKKLLLSDSGFYLCAWCPGFHNEQFFGPGTRLTVL.

This clone appeared once. The chain carries TRBV11-2 and TRBJ2-5, with D perhaps matching TRBD1 (5 bases). The length of the CDR3 is 14 residues. In germline, CDR1 is SGHAT, CDR2 FQNNGV. V was shortened by 3 bases and J by 5 bases, with 13 bases between the two germline ends. CDR3 region: CASSFNSGAETQYF. The CDR3 DNA reads as TGTGCCAGCAGCTTTAACTCTGGGGCGGAGACCCAGTACTTC.

The chain has TRBV11-3 and TRBJ2-1; 7 bases are shared with TRBD2. J gave up 8 bases and V 5 bases, and 3 bases lay outside the gene matches. The CDR3 consists of 12 residues. The germline V gene has CDR1 SGHNT and CDR2 YENEEA. The CDR3 loop is CASSRREDEQFF. The CDR3 DNA is TGTGCCAGCAGCCGACGGGAGGATGAGCAGTTCTTC.

The chain couples TRBV21-1 to TRBJ2-3; the D call in the table, TRBD1, was not verified against the DNA. TRBV21-1 is designated a pseudogene. This CDR3 has 15 residues. The chain's CDR3 is CASSKETDGTDTQYF. The CDR3 coding sequence is TGTGCCAGCAGCAAAGAAACAGACGGTACAGATACGCAGTATTTT.

The genes are TRBV28 and TRBJ2-7; the D gene is possibly TRBD2 (6 bases). The CDR3 has 16 residues. Trimming took 4 bases from V and 4 from J, leaving 20 bases between them. Germline V lookup: CDR1 MDHEN, CDR2 SYDVKM. The CDR3 nucleotides read TGTGCCAGCAGTTGGGGGTACGGGGGAGAGAATTACGAGCAGTACTTC. It specifies CASSWGYGGENYEQYF.

The rearrangement joins TRBV18 to TRBJ1-1; D not certain. Per the germline V gene, CDR1 is KGHSH and CDR2 is LQKENI. CDR3 size: 12 residues. The V end lost 3 bases, the J end lost 3 bases, and 5 bases lay between the germline ends. The CDR3 spells CASSPLDTEAFF. DNA of the CDR3: TGTGCCAGCTCACCTCTCGACACTGAAGCTTTCTTT.

This chain connects TRBV7-9 to TRBJ2-7, with D maybe TRBD2 (5 bases). Germline values: CDR1 SEHNR, CDR2 FQNEAQ (reference sequence). V was trimmed by 1 base and J by 7 bases, leaving 14 bases between them. This CDR3 is built from 14 residues. The CDR3 sequence is CASSLGGLAGEQYF. The CDR3 nucleotides read TGTGCCAGCAGCTTAGGTGGTCTAGCCGGGGAGCAGTACTTC.

The chain couples TRBV6-1 to TRBJ1-1; a weak D match, TRBD1 (5 bases). V was clipped by 1 base and J by 4 bases, with 7 bases between them. The germline V gene encodes CDR1 MNHNS and CDR2 SASEGT. This CDR3 region has 13 residues. CDR3: CASSEERGTEAFF. The CDR3 DNA reads as TGTGCCAGCAGTGAAGAAAGGGGCACTGAAGCTTTCTTT.

The V call is TRBV25-1, the J call TRBJ1-4; D call uncertain. This CDR3 region has 12 residues. The V gene's germline CDR1 is MGHDK and CDR2 SYGVNS. The germline V and J ends were trimmed by 6 bases and 7 bases, with 9 bases remaining between them. In nucleotides, the CDR3 is TGTGCCAGCAGGGTCGGTCTTGAAAAACTGTTTTTT. Translated, it gives CASRVGLEKLFF.

The chain uses TRBV25-1 and TRBJ2-7; 9 bases fit TRBD1. The CDR3 runs to 17 residues. Germline values: CDR1 MGHDK, CDR2 SYGVNS. The V segment lost 1 base and the J segment 3 bases; nucleotides outside the gene matches: 10. The CDR3 sequence is CASSEFWGTGSGYEQYF. In nucleotides, the CDR3 is TGTGCCAGCAGTGAATTCTGGGGGACAGGGTCTGGCTACGAGCAGTACTTC.

The chain uses TRBV30 and TRBJ2-5; the match to TRBD1 covers 7 bases. CDR1 and CDR2 from the germline V gene are GTSNPN and SVGIG (reference sequence). The CDR3 length is 12 residues. V dropped 7 bases and J dropped 7; count of bases not matched to a gene: 9. DNA of the CDR3: TGTGCCTTTGACAGGGCGTTTCGGACCCAGTACTTC. Residues: CAFDRAFRTQYF.

The chain carries TRBV7-2 and TRBJ1-5, with 11 bases matching TRBD1. The CDR3 is 13 residues long. The J segment lost 7 bases and the V segment lost 5 bases, leaving 1 base of the junction unmatched. Germline V gives CDR1 SGHTA, CDR2 FQGNSA. The CDR3 nucleotides are TGTGCCAGCAGCGGGGACAGGGGGCAGCCCCAGCATTTT. Residues: CASSGDRGQPQHF.

Here the CDR3 DNA reads TGTGCCAGTAGGAGTAGCGGGGAAGACAATGAGCAGTTCTTC. Protein: CASRSSGEDNEQFF. The chain couples TRBV19 to TRBJ2-1; TRBD2 matches 8 bases. The germline gives CDR1 LNHDA, CDR2 SQIVND (reference sequence). V shed 6 bases and J 5 bases; nucleotides not matched to a gene: 6. The CDR3 runs 14 residues.

The rearrangement uses TRBV19 and TRBJ1-3, with D tentatively TRBD1 (6 bases). Trimming pared 7 bases from V and 2 bases from J, leaving 18 bases between. Germline-derived CDR1 and CDR2 are LNHDA and SQIVND (reference sequence). The CDR3 length is 16 residues. The CDR3 is CASMRGAHGTGNTIYF. The CDR3 DNA is TGTGCCAGTATGCGGGGGGCGCACGGGACTGGAAACACCATATATTTT.

The rearrangement joins TRBV3-1 (or the pseudogene TRBV3-2) to TRBJ2-2; D unresolved. Germline V gives CDR1 LGHDT, CDR2 YNNKEL (reference sequence). V was clipped by 0 bases and J by 13 bases, with 15 bases between them. The CDR3 is made up of 14 amino acids. CDR3: CASSQDPQNLGLFF. As DNA, the CDR3 is TGTGCCAGCAGCCAAGACCCTCAAAACCTCGGGCTGTTTTTT.

This chain joins TRBV4-3 and TRBJ2-1; TRBD2 matches 8 bases. J gave up 4 bases and V 0 bases, and 8 bases lay outside the gene matches. This CDR3 has 17 residues. Germline V CDR1 and CDR2: LGHNA, YSLEER. CDR3 bases: TGCGCCAGCAGCCAAGATCTTGCTAGCGGGCTTTACAATGAGCAGTTCTTC. Its protein is CASSQDLASGLYNEQFF.

The V and J genes are TRBV5-1 and TRBJ1-4, with D hard to call. The V and J ends lost 6 bases and 1 base respectively, with 10 bases between them. This CDR3 is 14 amino acids long. The V gene's germline CDR1 is SGHRS and CDR2 YFSETQ. CDR3 sequence: CASTRDLTNEKLFF. In DNA, the CDR3 is TGCGCCAGCACTCGGGATCTAACTAATGAAAAACTGTTTTTT.

The genes are TRBV11-3 and TRBJ2-7; 9 bases agree with TRBD1. Trimming removed 3 bases from V and 5 bases from J; junction bases left unmatched: 8. The germline V gene has CDR1 SGHNT and CDR2 YENEEA. The CDR3 sequence is 15 residues long. CDR3 amino acids: CASSLGQGVKNEQYF. As DNA, the CDR3 is TGTGCCAGCAGCTTGGGACAGGGTGTAAAAAACGAGCAGTACTTC. The whole variable domain, filled in from reference TRBV11-3 and TRBJ2-7, reads EAGVVQSPRYKIIEKKQPVAFWCNPISGHNTLYWYLQNLGQGPELLIRYENEEAVDDSQLPKDRFSAERLKGVDSTLKIQPAELGDSAVYLCASSLGQGVKNEQYFGPGTRLTVT.

The V and J genes are TRBV25-1 and TRBJ2-1; 8 bases fit TRBD2. The length of the CDR3 is 15 residues. The V gene end was trimmed by 2 bases and the J gene end by 5 bases; junction bases not matched to a gene: 5. The V gene's germline CDR1 is MGHDK and CDR2 SYGVNS. The CDR3 protein is CASSELSGTNNEQFF. The CDR3 nucleotides read TGTGCCAGCAGTGAACTTAGCGGGACGAACAATGAGCAGTTCTTC.